A selection of T cell receptor beta chains follows, all from one sample in a study of T cells in Graves' hyperthyroidism and ophthalmopathy. One entry per CDR3 protein results from TCRdb running MiXCR on the multiplex PCR reads. The table includes 400,000 to 550,000 distinct CDR3 sequences, approximately 24% detected once. Sequenced sample: blood. The receptor source for this set is a woman in her 30s with Graves' ophthalmopathy. Each CDR3 is given with its conserved first and last residue. D genes are given only for firm matches. Clone size appears in some rows only: once, few, many, or a class for an expanded clone.

d_call j_call clone_size v_call cdr3_nt cdr3_aa
. TRBJ2-1 many TRBV27 TGTGCCAGCAGTTTAAGCCGGGGGTACAATGAGCAGTTCTTC CASSLSRGYNEQFF
TRBD1 TRBJ1-5 . TRBV6-1 TGTGCCAGCAGTGAATTCGGGACAGGAGTGAGCAATCAGCCCCAGCATTTT CASSEFGTGVSNQPQHF
. TRBJ2-5 few TRBV28 TGTGCCAGCAGTCCTCCCGTGACAGAGACCCAGTACTTC CASSPPVTETQYF
. TRBJ1-3 many TRBV6-1 TGTGCCAGCAGCTCGGGACTTAGCTCTGGAAACACCATATATTTT CASSSGLSSGNTIYF
. TRBJ2-2 . TRBV28 TGTGCCAGCAGTCCCGACAGATTCACCGGGGAGCTGTTTTTT CASSPDRFTGELFF
. TRBJ1-2 . TRBV3-1 TGTGCCAGCAGCTCCCGGAGTAGGGGCGCGTGGGGCTACACCTTC CASSSRSRGAWGYTF
TRBD1 TRBJ1-2 few TRBV28 TGTGCCAGCAGTCTGGGACAGCATTCCAACTATGGCTACACCTTC CASSLGQHSNYGYTF
. TRBJ2-7 . TRBV5-1 TGCGCCAGCAGCGCCGGGGAGATCCTCAACGAGCAGTACTTC CASSAGEILNEQYF
. TRBJ2-2 . TRBV28 TGTGCCAGCAGAAAAACTAGTCCCGGATACACCGGGGAGCTGTTTTTT CASRKTSPGYTGELFF
. TRBJ2-7 many TRBV29-1 TGCAGCGTTGAAGGATCGGATTCCGACTCCTACGAGCAGTACTTC CSVEGSDSDSYEQYF
. TRBJ1-1 . TRBV12-3/TRBV12-4 TGTGCCAGCAGTCGTGATAGGGCCATCAACACTGAAGCTTTCTTT CASSRDRAINTEAFF
TRBD1 TRBJ1-5 . TRBV6-2/TRBV6-3 TGTGCCAGCAGTTACTCGACAGGGGAAGGGAATCAGCCCCAGCATTTT CASSYSTGEGNQPQHF
. TRBJ2-2 many TRBV5-1 TGCGCCAGCAGCTTGACAGGGCGGAACACCGGGGAGCTGTTTTTT CASSLTGRNTGELFF
. TRBJ2-7 . TRBV20-1 TGCAGTGCTAGAGAGTCCCTGGTCTACGAGCAGTACTTC CSARESLVYEQYF
. TRBJ1-2 many TRBV6-1 TGTGCCAGCAGGCCGGGGGGCGCATTCTATGGCTACACCTTC CASRPGGAFYGYTF
. TRBJ2-2 . TRBV9 TGTGCCAGCAGCCAGTGGGGCGAATATGACACCGGGGAGCTGTTTTTT CASSQWGEYDTGELFF
. TRBJ2-2 . TRBV7-9 TGTGCCAGCAGCAACTTGCGGGAGCTGTTTTTT CASSNLRELFF
. TRBJ1-1 many TRBV6-1 TGTGCCAGCACCGACGGACCGGGCGTCACTGAAGCTTTCTTT CASTDGPGVTEAFF
TRBD1 TRBJ1-4 many TRBV29-1 TGCAGCGTGGAAGGGGGCGCAGGCAGCGAAAAACTGTTTTTT CSVEGGAGSEKLFF
. TRBJ1-5 . TRBV6-1 TGTGCCAGCAGTGAAAAGGCGGCAGGGCCCAATCAGCCCCAGCATTTT CASSEKAAGPNQPQHF
TRBD2 TRBJ2-2 many TRBV5-4 TGTGCCAGCAGCTCGAACCCGGGACTAGCTTACACCGGGGAGCTGTTTTTT CASSSNPGLAYTGELFF
. TRBJ2-7 many TRBV27 TGTGCCAGCAGTTTATCGGGAGACAGGACCTACTACGAGCAGTACTTC CASSLSGDRTYYEQYF
. TRBJ2-4 . TRBV7-2 TGTGCCAGCAGCTCGGGAGCCAAAAACATTCAGTACTTC CASSSGAKNIQYF
. TRBJ2-5 few TRBV12-3/TRBV12-4 TGTGCCAGCAGTTTCGGTGTATTCTCCCAGCGAGAGACCCAGTACTTC CASSFGVFSQRETQYF
. TRBJ2-7 . TRBV12-5 TGTGCTAGTGGTTTGACCCCGTTTAGCCGTGACCAATACGAGCAGTACTTC CASGLTPFSRDQYEQYF
. TRBJ2-5 . TRBV6-2/TRBV6-3 TGTGCCAGCAGTTACCTCGGCAGCGGACGAGAGACCCAGTACTTC CASSYLGSGRETQYF
TRBD1 TRBJ1-1 many TRBV6-5 TGTGCCAGCAGTTACGACCGGGACAGCATGAACACTGAAGCTTTCTTT CASSYDRDSMNTEAFF
TRBD1 TRBJ1-5 . TRBV28 TGTGCCAGCAGTACACCCCGACAGGGGGGTCAGCCCCAGCATTTT CASSTPRQGGQPQHF
. TRBJ1-5 . TRBV6-1 TGTGCCAGCTCAGAAAATCGGGCCTATCAGCCCCAGCATTTT CASSENRAYQPQHF
TRBD1 TRBJ1-2 . TRBV7-2 TGTGCCAGCATGGGGACAGCAGCTAACTATGGCTACACCTTC CASMGTAANYGYTF
. TRBJ1-5 many TRBV20-1 TGCAGTACTAAAGGCAATCAGCCCCAGCATTTT CSTKGNQPQHF
. TRBJ1-1 many TRBV28 TGTGCCAGCAGTTTTGGTCTGGGAGCTTTCTTT CASSFGLGAFF
. TRBJ2-5 many TRBV6-2/TRBV6-3 TGTGCCAGCAGTCGTACAGGGATTCAAGAGACCCAGTACTTC CASSRTGIQETQYF
. TRBJ1-1 few TRBV18 TGTGCCAGCTCACCCTATGATCGAAGAATGAACACTGAAGCTTTCTTT CASSPYDRRMNTEAFF
. TRBJ2-2 . TRBV11-2 TGTGCCAGCAGCATACTACAAAGAGGGGGGTGGATTGCCGGGGAGCTGTTTTTT CASSILQRGGWIAGELFF
. TRBJ1-5 many TRBV6-1 TGTGCCAGCAGTGAATTACAGGTCAATCAGCCCCAGCATTTT CASSELQVNQPQHF
. TRBJ2-2 many TRBV12-3/TRBV12-4 TGTGCCAGCAGTTCGGCCAACAGTGGCGGCGGGGAGCTGTTTTTT CASSSANSGGGELFF
. TRBJ2-5 few TRBV30 TGTGCCTGGACCGGACTACAATACCAAGAGACCAAGTACTTC CAWTGLQYQETKYF
TRBD1 TRBJ1-5 . TRBV12-3/TRBV12-4 TGTGCCAGCATCTGGACAGGGGGAAGCAATCAGCCCCAGCATTTT CASIWTGGSNQPQHF
. TRBJ1-1 . TRBV5-1 TGCGCCAGCAGCTTGGATTCGGCCATTGTGATGACTGAAGCTTTCTTT CASSLDSAIVMTEAFF
. TRBJ1-1 . TRBV11-2 TGTGCCAGCAGCCCCCGGGATTGGGCTGAAGCTTTCTTT CASSPRDWAEAFF
. TRBJ2-7 many TRBV20-1 TGCAGTGCTCTACGACAGGCTGCCGAGCAGTACTTC CSALRQAAEQYF
. TRBJ1-1 . TRBV19 TGTGCCAGTAGTATAGAGGACCGCCCGGGTGCTGAAGCTTTCTTT CASSIEDRPGAEAFF
. TRBJ2-5 many TRBV24-1 TGTGCCACCAGTGATTGGGCTGGTTTACAAGAGACCCAGTACTTC CATSDWAGLQETQYF
TRBD2 TRBJ2-5 many TRBV10-3 TGTGCCATCAGTAGCGGGAGGGCAGAGACCCAGTACTTC CAISSGRAETQYF
TRBD1 TRBJ1-6 . TRBV20-1 TGCAGTGCACACGAAGGACAGGGGTATAATTCACCCCTCCACTTT CSAHEGQGYNSPLHF
. TRBJ2-6 few TRBV25-1 TGTGCCAGCAGTGAACCTGGGGCCAACGTCCTGACTTTC CASSEPGANVLTF
. TRBJ1-1 few TRBV5-6 TGTGCCAGCAGCTTGGCCTCCCACTCCGTAGGGACGAACACTGAAGCTTTCTTT CASSLASHSVGTNTEAFF
TRBD1 TRBJ1-1 many TRBV28 TGTGCCAGCAAAGACCACGGGACAGGGTTGACTGAAGCTTTCTTT CASKDHGTGLTEAFF
. TRBJ1-2 . TRBV5-1 TGCGCCAGCAGCCTCAGACCAGGAGAATCCTATGGCTACACCTTC CASSLRPGESYGYTF
. TRBJ2-3 many TRBV9 TGTGCCAGCAGCCTTAGACCCGGGGCAGATACGCAGTATTTT CASSLRPGADTQYF
TRBD1 TRBJ2-7 many TRBV12-3/TRBV12-4 TGTGCCAGCAGTCCCCGGACAGGGGTTGAGCAGTACTTC CASSPRTGVEQYF
. TRBJ2-5 many TRBV5-1 TGCGCCAGCAGCTTGGGGGCAACCCAAGAGACCCAGTACTTC CASSLGATQETQYF
. TRBJ2-5 many TRBV7-2 TGTGCCAGCAGCTTATTCTTGGACACACAAGAGACCCAGTACTTC CASSLFLDTQETQYF